The rows below give T cell receptor beta chains drawn from one sample of a study of blood T cell repertoires in COVID-19. Assay used: immunoSEQ multiplex PCR; TCRdb lists only in-frame clones, some missing. Counted here are 150,000 to 200,000 clones, less than 85% occurring once; the ten biggest clones make up about 3%. Sequencing used peripheral blood. The receptors come from an elderly woman with acute or convalescent COVID-19. Each CDR3 is given with its conserved first and last residue. Fields, in order: D gene, V gene, clone size, J gene, CDR3 protein, CDR3 DNA. The D gene is left open where the match is weak. The size entry is marked missing in some rows and otherwise reads once, few, many or a size class.

>TRBD1|TRBV24-1|-|TRBJ1-1
CATSDGTGGAGTEAFF
TGTGCCACCAGTGACGGGACAGGGGGCGCGGGGACTGAAGCTTTCTTT
>-|TRBV28|-|TRBJ2-5
CASSFPAQYF
TGTGCCAGCAGTTTCCCCGCCCAGTACTTC
>-|TRBV10-3|-|TRBJ1-1
CAISETAARRRTEAFF
TGTGCCATCAGTGAGACGGCCGCGAGGAGGCGCACTGAAGCTTTCTTT
>TRBD2|TRBV5-1|-|TRBJ2-3
CASRGGGPSTDTQYF
TGCGCCAGCAGGGGCGGGGGGCCTAGCACAGATACGCAGTATTTT
>-|TRBV27|-|TRBJ1-6
CASSYHPTGTNSPLHF
TGTGCCAGCAGTTACCACCCTACAGGGACAAATTCACCCCTCCACTTT
>TRBD2|TRBV3-1/TRBV3-2|-|TRBJ2-2
CASSPGLAHTGELFF
TGTGCCAGCAGTCCGGGACTAGCGCACACCGGGGAGCTGTTTTTT
>TRBD1|TRBV27|-|TRBJ1-2
CASSFGQGAYGYTF
TGTGCCAGCAGTTTTGGACAGGGGGCCTATGGCTACACCTTC
>-|TRBV19|-|TRBJ1-1
CASSTRGSTEAFF
TGTGCCAGTAGTACCAGGGGTAGCACTGAAGCTTTCTTT
>-|TRBV28|-|TRBJ1-2
CASEAFYGYTF
TGTGCCAGCGAGGCTTTCTATGGCTACACCTTC
>-|TRBV14|once|TRBJ2-3
CASSRISSNQDTQYF
TGTGCCAGCAGCCGAATTTCATCGAATCAGGATACGCAGTATTTT
>-|TRBV5-1|-|TRBJ2-5
CASRRGSQETQYF
TGCGCCAGCAGGAGGGGGAGTCAAGAGACCCAGTACTTC
>TRBD1|TRBV28|-|TRBJ2-1
CASSLGQGRTEQFF
TGTGCCAGCAGTTTGGGACAGGGGAGAACTGAGCAGTTCTTC
>-|TRBV7-8|-|TRBJ2-7
CASSPRGYEQYF
TGTGCCAGCAGCCCCCGGGGGTACGAGCAGTACTTC
>TRBD1|TRBV12-3/TRBV12-4|-|TRBJ1-2
CASSLGQNYGYTF
TGTGCCAGCAGTTTGGGACAGAACTATGGCTACACCTTC
>TRBD2|TRBV6-6|-|TRBJ2-7
CASNPTRDYLYEQYF
TGTGCCAGCAACCCAACCCGGGACTACCTTTACGAGCAGTACTTC
>TRBD1|TRBV10-1|-|TRBJ2-5
CASSPGTGSGPQETQYF
TGCGCCAGCAGTCCCGGGACAGGCTCCGGCCCTCAAGAGACCCAGTACTTC
>TRBD2|TRBV4-1|-|TRBJ2-3
CASSQRGLAGEDTQYF
TGCGCCAGCAGCCAGAGGGGACTAGCGGGGGAAGATACGCAGTATTTT
>TRBD1|TRBV9|-|TRBJ1-2
CASSPRTGGFYGYTF
TGTGCCAGCAGCCCGCGGACAGGGGGCTTTTATGGCTACACCTTC
>-|TRBV3-1/TRBV3-2|-|TRBJ2-7
CASSRSSYEQYF
TGTGCCAGCAGCCGTAGCTCCTACGAGCAGTACTTC
>-|TRBV5-4|-|TRBJ1-1
CASRNQGGDTEAFF
TGTGCCAGCAGGAACCAGGGTGGGGACACTGAAGCTTTCTTT
>-|TRBV27|many|TRBJ2-7
CASSFSSYEQYF
TGTGCCAGCAGTTTCAGCTCCTACGAGCAGTACTTC
>TRBD2|TRBV6-4|-|TRBJ2-1
CASSASGLDNNEQFF
TGTGCCAGCAGTGCGTCAGGACTAGATAACAATGAGCAGTTCTTC
>TRBD2|TRBV19|-|TRBJ2-3
CASSIRRGRDTDTQYF
TGTGCCAGTAGTATCCGCCGCGGGAGAGACACAGATACGCAGTATTTT
>TRBD1|TRBV7-2|-|TRBJ1-2
CASSKGTGRPANYGYTF
TGTGCCAGCAGCAAGGGGACAGGGAGGCCAGCTAACTATGGCTACACCTTC
>-|TRBV27|-|TRBJ2-7
CASSPQISYEQYF
TGTGCCAGCAGCCCACAGATCTCCTACGAGCAGTACTTC
>-|TRBV7-2|few|TRBJ1-4
CASSFSKGDEKLFF
TGTGCCAGCAGCTTCAGTAAGGGGGACGAAAAACTGTTTTTT
>TRBD2|TRBV5-1|-|TRBJ2-2
CASSLGTSGNTGELFF
TGCGCCAGCAGCTTAGGAACTAGCGGGAACACCGGGGAGCTGTTTTTT
>TRBD1|TRBV28|-|TRBJ1-3
CAIQGFGNTIYF
TGTGCCATACAGGGGTTTGGAAACACCATATATTTT
>TRBD1|TRBV28|-|TRBJ2-5
CASQDRGRETQYF
TGTGCCAGCCAGGACAGGGGCAGGGAGACCCAGTACTTC
>TRBD2|TRBV19|once|TRBJ2-3
CASSTLLAGGPSDTQYF
TGTGCCAGTAGCACCCTTCTAGCGGGAGGGCCGTCGGATACGCAGTATTTT
>TRBD1|TRBV27|-|TRBJ2-2
CASSPGTGKTTGELFF
TGTGCCAGCAGCCCCGGGACAGGGAAGACGACCGGGGAGCTGTTTTTT
>-|TRBV21-1|-|TRBJ2-1
CASSKERAGGLQDEQFF
TGTGCCAGCAGCAAAGAGCGGGCGGGAGGCCTCCAGGATGAGCAGTTCTTC
>-|TRBV5-1|few|TRBJ2-2
CASSPWTPGTGELFF
TGCGCCAGCAGCCCTTGGACGCCGGGAACCGGGGAGCTGTTTTTT
>TRBD1|TRBV5-4|-|TRBJ1-6
CASSFDRGNSPLHF
TGTGCCAGCAGCTTCGACAGGGGAAATTCACCCCTCCACTTT
>TRBD2|TRBV5-1|-|TRBJ2-6
CASCLGREAGANVLTF
TGCGCCAGCTGCCTGGGGCGGGAGGCTGGGGCCAACGTCCTGACTTTC
>TRBD1|TRBV19|-|TRBJ1-5
CASSMQTGAYDQPQHF
TGTGCCAGTAGTATGCAAACAGGGGCATACGATCAGCCCCAGCATTTT
>TRBD1|TRBV7-9|-|TRBJ1-2
CASSPGQLNYGYTF
TGTGCCAGCAGCCCGGGACAGCTAAACTATGGCTACACCTTC
>TRBD1|TRBV7-3|-|TRBJ2-2
CASSPRSRTGAGELFF
TGTGCCAGCAGCCCACGATCAAGGACAGGGGCCGGGGAGCTGTTTTTT
>TRBD1|TRBV2|-|TRBJ1-2
CASSGTGAQYYGYTF
TGTGCCAGCAGTGGAACAGGGGCGCAATACTATGGCTACACCTTC
>-|TRBV6-5|-|TRBJ2-5
CASSYGGRGQETQYF
TGTGCCAGCAGTTACGGAGGGAGGGGGCAAGAGACCCAGTACTTC
>-|TRBV6-1|-|TRBJ2-1
CASSEIWGREQFF
TGTGCCAGCAGTGAAATTTGGGGGAGGGAGCAGTTCTTC
>-|TRBV5-6|once|TRBJ1-6
CASSLAGSSYNSPLHF
TGTGCCAGCAGCTTGGCGGGGAGCTCCTATAATTCACCCCTCCACTTT